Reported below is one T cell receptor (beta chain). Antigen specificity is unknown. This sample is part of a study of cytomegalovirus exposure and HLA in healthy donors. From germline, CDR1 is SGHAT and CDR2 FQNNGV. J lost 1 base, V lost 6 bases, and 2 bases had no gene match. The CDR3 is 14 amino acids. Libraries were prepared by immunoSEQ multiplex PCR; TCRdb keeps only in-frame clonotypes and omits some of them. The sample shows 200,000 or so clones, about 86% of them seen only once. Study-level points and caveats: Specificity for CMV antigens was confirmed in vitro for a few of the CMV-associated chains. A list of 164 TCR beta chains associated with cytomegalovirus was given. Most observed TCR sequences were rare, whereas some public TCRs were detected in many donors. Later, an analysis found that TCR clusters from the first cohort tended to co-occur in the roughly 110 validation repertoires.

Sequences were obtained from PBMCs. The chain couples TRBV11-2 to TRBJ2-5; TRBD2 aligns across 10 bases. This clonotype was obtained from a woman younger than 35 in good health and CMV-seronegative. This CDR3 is CASRRTSGQETQYF. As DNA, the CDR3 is TGTGCCAGCAGACGGACTAGCGGCCAAGAGACCCAGTACTTC.